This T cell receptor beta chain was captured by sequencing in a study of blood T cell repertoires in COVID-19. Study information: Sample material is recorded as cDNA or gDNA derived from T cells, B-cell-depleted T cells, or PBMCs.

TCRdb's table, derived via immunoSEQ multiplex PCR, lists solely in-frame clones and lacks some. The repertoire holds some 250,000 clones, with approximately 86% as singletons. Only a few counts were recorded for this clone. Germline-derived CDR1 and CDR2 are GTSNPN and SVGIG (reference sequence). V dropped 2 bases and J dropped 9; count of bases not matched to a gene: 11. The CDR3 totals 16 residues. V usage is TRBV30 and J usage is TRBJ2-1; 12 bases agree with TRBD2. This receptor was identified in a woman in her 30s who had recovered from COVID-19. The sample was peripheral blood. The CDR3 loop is CAWSSGLAGGPGEQFF. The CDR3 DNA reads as TGTGCCTGGAGTTCGGGGCTAGCGGGGGGGCCTGGTGAGCAGTTCTTC.